One and the same sample provided the 4 T cell receptor beta chains below, sequenced in a study of blood T cell repertoires in COVID-19. This table comes from immunoSEQ multiplex PCR, and its TCRdb copy is limited to in-frame clones, with some not included. The sample shows roughly 400,000 clones, 88% of them seen only once. Sequenced sample: PBMCs or T cells enriched from blood (not recorded which). These receptors all come from a woman between 40 and 50 years old with acute COVID-19.

The chain combines TRBV2 with TRBJ1-1; possibly TRBD1 for D (5 bases). This CDR3 contains 11 residues. The V gene's germline CDR1 is SNHLY and CDR2 FYNNEI. The V gene lost 6 bases and the J gene lost 10 bases, with 12 bases spanning the gap. Here the CDR3 DNA reads TGTGCCAGCAGGGACCTAGACAGAGCTTTCTTT. This translates into CASRDLDRAFF.

This clone occurred once. V and J are TRBV2 and TRBJ1-6; 8 nucleotides match TRBD1. In germline, CDR1 is SNHLY, CDR2 FYNNEI. The CDR3 loop spans 15 amino acids. Unmatched junction bases numbered 4, after V lost 0 bases and J lost 9 bases. The CDR3 DNA sequence: TGTGCCAGCAGTGAAGCAGGACAGGGCGGTTCACCCCTCCACTTT. Protein product: CASSEAGQGGSPLHF. Complete variable domain (other parts from reference TRBV2 and TRBJ1-6): EPEVTQTPSHQVTQMGQEVILRCVPISNHLYFYWYRQILGQKVEFLVSFYNNEISEKSEIFDDQFSVERPDGSNFTLKIRSTKLEDSAMYFCASSEAGQGGSPLHFGNGTRLTVT.

V usage is TRBV5-1 and J usage is TRBJ1-1, with D possibly being TRBD1 (6 bases). Germline V gives CDR1 SGHRS, CDR2 YFSETQ. The CDR3 covers 15 residues. V was cut by 4 bases and J by 5 bases, with 18 bases left in between. The CDR3 DNA reads TGCGCCAGCAGCATAAGAACGGACAGAAGTACTGAAGCTTTCTTT. Amino acids: CASSIRTDRSTEAFF.

This clone was observed a single time. The chain combines TRBV5-1 with TRBJ2-7; tentative D call: TRBD1 (6 bases). The V end was cut by 3 bases, the J end by 6 bases, with 22 bases between. The germline V gene encodes CDR1 SGHRS and CDR2 YFSETQ. The CDR3 is 16 amino acids. Here the CDR3 reads CASSSPGFMGAGEQYF. The CDR3 bases are TGCGCCAGCAGCTCCCCAGGTTTTATGGGGGCGGGCGAGCAGTACTTC.